These 25 T cell receptor beta chains share one sample of origin, sequenced in a study of blood T cells in healthy people across ages. A sample-barcoded 5' primer and a J-beta primer mix were used in a second PCR of roughly 7 to 11 cycles. TCRdb fed the 5' RACE reads into MiXCR, producing one record per CDR3 protein. The sample lists roughly 800,000 distinct CDR3 sequences, 58% occurring once. Specimen: blood. The receptors shown here come from a man aged 25 to 40 in good health.

This clonotype is a singleton in its sample. This may come from a read error, since a much larger clone is one base off. The chain is built from TRBV29-1 and TRBJ2-5; 7 bases fit TRBD2. Per germline, CDR1 SQVTM and CDR2 ANQGSEA. The junction had 23 bases not matched to a gene; V was cut back by 8 bases and J by 11 bases. CDR3 length equals 15 residues. The CDR3 bases are TGCAGCATTCGTAAGCGGGAAGAACTACCGAATGAGCAGTACTTC. Protein sequence: CSIRKREELPNEQYF.

The chain has TRBV6-6 and TRBJ2-7; D unclear. Germline V CDR1 and CDR2: MNHNY, SVGAGI (reference sequence). CDR3 length: 14 residues. Between the trimmed V and J ends, which lost 7 bases and 0 bases, there was a span of 13 bases. CDR3 residues: CASTWLADSYEQYF. The CDR3 DNA reads TGTGCCAGCACCTGGCTCGCGGACTCCTACGAGCAGTACTTC.

This rearrangement joins TRBV4-1 to TRBJ1-1, with D possibly being TRBD1 (5 bases). The V end lost 2 bases, the J end lost 4 bases, and 17 bases lay between the germline ends. Per the germline V gene, CDR1 is MGHRA and CDR2 is YSYEKL. The CDR3 is 16 amino acids. The chain's CDR3 is CASSQSGSAGVTEAFF. The CDR3 bases are TGCGCCAGCAGCCAATCGGGCTCAGCGGGGGTCACTGAAGCTTTCTTT.

As regards this clonotype: At one boundary the junction diverges from the germline segment, which might be a read error. This chain connects TRBV7-2 to TRBJ2-3, with D hard to call. CDR3 length: 14 amino acids. CDR1 SGHTA and CDR2 FQGNSA come from the germline V gene. The CDR3 protein is CASTLSQVTDTQYF. The DNA for the CDR3 is TGTGCCAGCACCTTATCTCAAGTTACAGATACGCAGTATTTT.

This clonotype was found a few times. The V call is TRBV20-1, the J call TRBJ2-5; TRBD2 matches 7 bases. The DNA end is a closer match to TRBJ2-4, so the J assignment may be wrong. The CDR3 loop spans 17 amino acids. Germline CDR1 DFQATT, CDR2 SNEGSKA (reference sequence). CDR3 sequence: CSASPIGTNKAKNIQYF. The CDR3 coding sequence is TGCAGTGCTAGTCCTATCGGGACTAACAAAGCCAAAAACATTCAGTACTTC.

This chain links TRBV7-6 with TRBJ2-5; D is undetermined. The germline CDR1 and CDR2 sequences are SGHVS and FNYEAQ. V was cut by 5 bases and J by 4 bases, with 11 bases left in between. This CDR3 has 13 residues. CDR3 nucleotides: TGTGCCAGCAGCCGAAATCGGAGAGAGACCCAGTACTTC. The encoded protein is CASSRNRRETQYF.

In this sample, this clonotype turned up a few times. The chain combines TRBV4-3 with TRBJ1-4; D not resolved. This CDR3 region has 15 residues. CDR1 and CDR2 (germline): LGHNA, YSLEER. The V end was cut by 0 bases, the J end by 6 bases, with 11 bases between. In DNA form, the CDR3 reads TGCGCCAGCAGCCAAGATAGGTTGGTGGATGAAAAACTGTTTTTT. Amino acid sequence: CASSQDRLVDEKLFF.

This clonotype turned up a few times. J is TRBJ2-2 and V is TRBV11-2, with no clear D. This CDR3 has 13 residues. Trimming removed 3 bases at V and 1 base at J, with 3 bases between. Germline V CDR1 and CDR2: SGHAT, FQNNGV. The CDR3 nucleotides are TGTGCCAGCAGCTTCGTGAACACCGGGGAGCTGTTTTTT. Protein product: CASSFVNTGELFF.

V usage is TRBV7-2 and J usage is TRBJ2-2; 8 bases align to TRBD2. J gave up 8 bases and V 1 base, and 6 bases lay outside the gene matches. CDR3 length: 15 amino acids. Germline V gives CDR1 SGHTA, CDR2 FQGNSA. In DNA, the CDR3 is TGTGCCAGCAGCTTAGTTCCTAGCGGGCGGGGGGAGCTGTTTTTT. Protein: CASSLVPSGRGELFF. Together with reference TRBV7-2 and TRBJ2-2, the CDR3 gives the full variable domain: GAGVSQSPSNKVTEKGKDVELRCDPISGHTALYWYRQSLGQGLEFLIYFQGNSAPDKSGLPSDRFSAERTGGSVSTLTIQRTQQEDSAVYLCASSLVPSGRGELFFGEGSRLTVL.

The chain has TRBV7-9 and TRBJ2-4; D remains unclear. Germline lookup yields CDR1 SEHNR and CDR2 FQNEAQ (reference sequence). This CDR3 region has 15 residues. The V end lost 1 base, the J end lost 3 bases, and 10 bases lay between the germline ends. The CDR3 loop is CASSLGLENKNIQYF. The DNA of the CDR3 is TGTGCCAGCAGCTTAGGGCTGGAGAACAAAAACATTCAGTACTTC.

The V gene is TRBV20-1, the J gene TRBJ2-1; the D gene is possibly TRBD2 (6 bases). The V end was cut by 6 bases, the J end by 3 bases, with 15 bases between. Germline CDR1 DFQATT, CDR2 SNEGSKA (reference sequence). The CDR3 length is 14 residues. The CDR3 protein is CSALGTGDYNEQFF. The CDR3 DNA is TGCAGTGCCCTCGGGACTGGGGACTACAATGAGCAGTTCTTC.

This clonotype was counted between two and nine times. The chain recombines TRBV7-2 with TRBJ2-4; 7 nucleotides line up with TRBD1. The V gene's germline CDR1 is SGHTA and CDR2 FQGNSA. V trimming: 4 bases; J trimming: 1 base; junction bases outside the gene matches: 4. This CDR3 has 15 amino acids. CDR3 sequence (DNA): TGTGCCAGCAGCTCGAGGACAGGCGCCAAAAACATTCAGTACTTC. It specifies CASSSRTGAKNIQYF. The whole variable domain, remainder taken from reference TRBV7-2 and TRBJ2-4, is GAGVSQSPSNKVTEKGKDVELRCDPISGHTALYWYRQSLGQGLEFLIYFQGNSAPDKSGLPSDRFSAERTGGSVSTLTIQRTQQEDSAVYLCASSSRTGAKNIQYFGAGTRLSVL.

This rearrangement joins TRBV29-1 to TRBJ2-7; 12 bases fit TRBD2. The CDR3 runs 14 residues. Germline CDR1 and CDR2: SQVTM and ANQGSEA. Trimming took 3 bases from V and 4 from J; bases not matched to a gene: 4. CDR3 nucleotide sequence: TGCAGCGTTGAGACTAGCGGGAGTATGTACGAGCAGTACTTC. Translated: CSVETSGSMYEQYF.

The V call is TRBV4-1, the J call TRBJ1-1; no clear D. This CDR3 contains 14 residues. Germline CDR1 MGHRA, CDR2 YSYEKL. Trimming cost V 3 bases and J 1 base, with 9 bases left between them. The CDR3 reads CASSQTGRNTEAFF. The CDR3 DNA reads as TGCGCCAGCAGCCAGACCGGACGGAACACTGAAGCTTTCTTT.

The rearrangement joins TRBV3-1 to TRBJ2-1; D tentatively fits TRBD1 or TRBD2 (7 bases each). Germline loops: CDR1 LGHDT, CDR2 YNNKEL (reference sequence). The CDR3 has 15 residues. V lost 4 bases and J lost 6, with 16 bases in between. The CDR3 sequence: CASSRRGGGGNEQFF. Here the CDR3 DNA reads TGTGCCAGCAGCCGGCGAGGGGGCGGGGGCAATGAGCAGTTCTTC.

The gene calls are TRBV18 and TRBJ1-4; 7 bases line up with TRBD1. There are 13 residues in the CDR3. Germline V gene sequence: CDR1 KGHSH, CDR2 LQKENI. The V and J ends lost 6 bases and 5 bases, in that order; junction bases with no gene match: 3. CDR3 sequence: CASSQGQNEKLFF. CDR3 DNA: TGTGCCAGCTCGCAGGGACAGAATGAAAAACTGTTTTTT.

This chain uses TRBV7-2 with TRBJ2-1, with 9 bases lining up with TRBD1. Germline values: CDR1 SGHTA, CDR2 FQGNSA. The CDR3 loop spans 16 amino acids. Trimming took 4 bases from V and 8 from J; bases not matched to a gene: 12. CDR3 DNA sequence: TGTGCCAGCAGCTCATCCGGGACAGGGTACGCTTATGAGCAGTTCTTC. Residues: CASSSSGTGYAYEQFF.

The CDR3 DNA reads as TGTGCCAGCAGCTCAAACGACGGAGGGAGAGAGACCCAGTACTTC. It specifies CASSSNDGGRETQYF. The chain employs TRBV11-1 and TRBJ2-5, with a possible D match to TRBD2 (6 bases). The V gene's germline CDR1 is SGHAT and CDR2 FQDESV (reference sequence). With 4 bases removed from V and 4 bases from J, the gap between germline ends came to 16 bases. This CDR3 spans 15 amino acids.

V usage is TRBV4-3 and J usage is TRBJ2-3, with D maybe TRBD1 (6 bases). This CDR3 has 18 amino acids. V lost 3 bases and J 1 base, leaving 20 bases between the germline ends. Germline V CDR1 and CDR2: LGHNA, YSLEER. The CDR3 reads CASSQRLTRGGGTDTQYF. The DNA of the CDR3 is TGCGCCAGCAGCCAGCGACTGACCAGGGGTGGAGGCACAGATACGCAGTATTTT.

This clonotype was seen more than once but under ten times. The chain combines TRBV4-2 with TRBJ2-1; perhaps TRBD1 as D (6 bases). The germline V gene has CDR1 LGHNA and CDR2 YNFKEQ. Trimming left V 0 bases short and J 8 bases short, with 11 bases between. CDR3 length equals 14 residues. The CDR3 bases are TGTGCCAGCAGCCAAGATCCTGGGGGCTATGAGCAGTTCTTC. Its protein is CASSQDPGGYEQFF.

V usage is TRBV12-3 or TRBV12-4 and J usage is TRBJ1-2; no clear D gene. Trimming pared 8 bases from V and 4 bases from J, leaving 11 bases between. CDR3 size: 12 residues. This CDR3 reads CASRRVGYGYTF. CDR3 bases: TGTGCCAGCCGACGGGTCGGCTATGGCTACACCTTC.

The genes are TRBV7-2 and TRBJ1-6; D is undetermined. V shed 2 bases and J shed 5 bases, with 13 bases lying between them. The CDR3 totals 16 residues. CDR1 and CDR2 from the germline V gene are SGHTA and FQGNSA. CDR3 residues: CASSLSPQRDNSPLHF. The CDR3 region has the DNA TGTGCCAGCAGCTTAAGTCCCCAACGGGATAATTCACCCCTCCACTTT.

In its sample, this clonotype was seen a few times. The genes are TRBV4-3 and TRBJ2-7; D gene uncertain. There are 13 residues in the CDR3. Germline assignment: CDR1 LGHNA and CDR2 YSLEER. The V gene lost 0 bases and the J gene lost 7 bases, with 10 bases spanning the gap. As DNA, the CDR3 is TGCGCCAGCAGCCAAGATAAGAGTAGGGAGCAGTACTTC. The encoded protein is CASSQDKSREQYF.

The rearrangement links TRBV12-3 or TRBV12-4 to TRBJ1-2; 9 bases fit TRBD1. The CDR3 totals 14 residues. Trimming at V came to 3 bases and at J to 8 bases, leaving 7 bases not matched to a gene. The CDR3: CASSFRQGGSGYTF. DNA for the CDR3: TGTGCCAGCAGTTTCAGACAGGGGGGAAGCGGCTACACCTTC.

V usage is TRBV5-1 and J usage is TRBJ2-1; tentatively, D is TRBD1 (6 bases). This CDR3 spans 15 amino acids. V shed 1 base and J shed 4 bases, with 12 bases lying between them. Germline CDR1 and CDR2: SGHRS and YFSETQ. The CDR3 region has the DNA TGCGCCAGCAGCTTGCAGGGGTCGGAATACAATGAGCAGTTCTTC. It specifies CASSLQGSEYNEQFF.